The 19 T cell receptor beta chains in this list originate from one sample, sequenced in a study of technical replicates of blood from four donors. Method: immunoSEQ multiplex PCR; TCRdb's copy keeps in-frame clones and lacks some. The profile shows 60,000 to 90,000 clones, approximately 97% of them singletons. Sequencing was carried out using T cells isolated from PBMCs. The source is a human donor in good health.

This rearrangement joins TRBV19 to TRBJ1-3, with TRBD1 as a possible D gene (5 bases). This CDR3 region has 15 residues. The V gene lost 1 base and the J gene lost 2 bases, with 9 bases spanning the gap. Germline V gene data show CDR1 as LNHDA and CDR2 as SQIVND (reference sequence). The CDR3 DNA follows: TGTGCCAGTAGTATAGCGGGGGGAACTGGAAACACCATATATTTT. Translation gives CASSIAGGTGNTIYF.

This clone was recorded only once. The V call is TRBV7-8, the J call TRBJ2-7; D is perhaps TRBD2 (5 bases). Germline values: CDR1 SGHVS, CDR2 FQNEAQ. V was trimmed by 1 base and J by 1 base, leaving 11 bases between them. CDR3 length: 15 residues. Here the CDR3 DNA reads TGTGCCAGCAGCTTAGGAGGGCAGGAGTCCTACGAGCAGTACTTC. Its translation: CASSLGGQESYEQYF.

The chain uses TRBV5-6 and TRBJ1-1; 7 nucleotides align to TRBD1. Germline lookup yields CDR1 SGHDT and CDR2 YYEEEE. V gave up 2 bases and J gave up 4 bases; unmatched junction bases: 5. CDR3 size: 14 residues. DNA for the CDR3: TGTGCCAGCAGCTTCGGCAGGGGGTTCACTGAAGCTTTCTTT. This translates into CASSFGRGFTEAFF.

The chain links TRBV13 to TRBJ1-1, with a possible D match to TRBD1 (6 bases). Per the germline V gene, CDR1 is PRHDT and CDR2 is FYEKMQ (reference sequence). V lost 4 bases to trimming and J lost 1 base, with 13 bases between them. This CDR3 is 15 amino acids long. The CDR3 spells CASSWTDRQNTEAFF. CDR3 nucleotides: TGTGCCAGCAGCTGGACTGACAGGCAGAACACTGAAGCTTTCTTT. The whole variable domain, filled in from reference TRBV13 and TRBJ1-1, reads AAGVIQSPRHLIKEKRETATLKCYPIPRHDTVYWYQQGPGQDPQFLISFYEKMQSDKGSIPDRFSAQQFSDYHSELNMSSLELGDSALYFCASSWTDRQNTEAFFGQGTRLTVV.

The genes are TRBV15 and TRBJ2-7; 8 nucleotides align to TRBD2. Germline V gives CDR1 LNHNV, CDR2 YYDKDF (reference sequence). The trim removed 1 base at V and 7 bases at J, leaving 12 bases unmatched. CDR3 size: 16 residues. CDR3: CATSRGLGTSSEEQYF. CDR3 nucleotides: TGTGCCACCAGCAGAGGACTAGGGACTAGTTCAGAAGAGCAGTACTTC.

The rearrangement uses TRBV27 and TRBJ1-5; D unclear. The CDR3 sequence is 16 residues long. Germline V gives CDR1 MNHEY, CDR2 SMNVEV (reference sequence). V lost 4 bases to trimming and J lost 0 bases, with 13 bases between them. The CDR3 protein is CASSSWAGYSNQPQHF. CDR3 nucleotides: TGTGCCAGCAGTTCATGGGCGGGTTATAGCAATCAGCCCCAGCATTTT.

The rearrangement links TRBV7-6 to TRBJ1-1; 7 bases map to TRBD1. The J segment lost 0 bases and the V segment lost 5 bases, leaving 3 bases of the junction unmatched. There are 14 residues in the CDR3. Germline V lookup: CDR1 SGHVS, CDR2 FNYEAQ. CDR3 residues: CASSPGTVNTEAFF. The CDR3 coding sequence is TGTGCCAGCAGCCCGGGGACAGTGAACACTGAAGCTTTCTTT.

The DNA for the CDR3 is TGTGCCAGCAGAAATAGCGGAGAGACCCAGTACTTC. Its protein is CASRNSGETQYF. V is TRBV9 and J is TRBJ2-5; a possible D gene is TRBD2 (6 bases). Germline V gives CDR1 SGDLS, CDR2 YYNGEE. There are 12 residues in the CDR3. The V end lost 5 bases, the J end lost 4 bases, and 9 bases lay between the germline ends. Looking up the rest from reference TRBV9 and TRBJ2-5 gives the full variable domain: DSGVTQTPKHLITATGQRVTLRCSPRSGDLSVYWYQQSLDQGLQFLIQYYNGEERAKGNILERFSAQQFPDLHSELNLSSLELGDSALYFCASRNSGETQYFGPGTRLLVL.

The chain employs TRBV27 and TRBJ1-6, with TRBD1 identical over 7 bases. J lost 12 bases, V lost 7 bases, and 9 bases had no gene match. There are 13 residues in the CDR3. The germline gives CDR1 MNHEY, CDR2 SMNVEV (reference sequence). CDR3 protein: CASIRTQGGPLHF. The CDR3 DNA reads TGTGCCAGCATCCGAACCCAGGGGGGACCCCTCCACTTT.

The V gene is TRBV5-4, the J gene TRBJ2-5, with a weak D call TRBD2 (6 bases). Germline V gene sequence: CDR1 SGHNT, CDR2 YYREEE (reference sequence). Trimming cost V 2 bases and J 3 bases, with 8 bases left between them. CDR3 length: 13 residues. The CDR3 DNA sequence: TGTGCCAGCAGCTTATCGGGGGAAGAGACCCAGTACTTC. Translation gives CASSLSGEETQYF.

The rearrangement uses TRBV9 and TRBJ2-5; D might be TRBD2 (6 bases). The germline V gene has CDR1 SGDLS and CDR2 YYNGEE. The CDR3 is 14 residues long. The germline V and J ends were trimmed by 2 bases and 1 base, with 9 bases remaining between them. The CDR3 here is CASSVGAGQETQYF. In DNA, the CDR3 is TGTGCCAGCAGCGTGGGAGCGGGCCAAGAGACCCAGTACTTC.

This clone was seen a single time. The chain employs TRBV5-6 and TRBJ2-3; 10 bases are a match to TRBD1. Per germline, CDR1 SGHDT and CDR2 YYEEEE. J was trimmed by 0 bases and V by 0 bases; bases with no gene match: 4. The CDR3 runs to 17 residues. CDR3 protein: CASSLALTGGSTDTQYF. The CDR3 DNA reads as TGTGCCAGCAGCTTGGCCCTGACAGGGGGCAGCACAGATACGCAGTATTTT. The entire variable domain, with the rest obtained from reference TRBV5-6 and TRBJ2-3, is as follows: DAGVTQSPTHLIKTRGQQVTLRCSPKSGHDTVSWYQQALGQGPQFIFQYYEEEERQRGNFPDRFSGHQFPNYSSELNVNALLLGDSALYLCASSLALTGGSTDTQYFGPGTRLTVL.

The chain joins TRBV15 to TRBJ2-1, with 11 bases that match TRBD1. The germline V gene has CDR1 LNHNV and CDR2 YYDKDF (reference sequence). The ends lost 3 bases at V and 4 bases at J; junction bases unmatched: 5. The CDR3 has 16 residues. The CDR3 bases are TGTGCCACCAGCAGGAGCGGGACAGGGGGTTACAATGAGCAGTTCTTC. Translating gives CATSRSGTGGYNEQFF.

As for this clone: The junction shows a germline mismatch at one end, possibly a read error. The chain recombines TRBV28 with TRBJ2-1; 9 bases map to TRBD2. This CDR3 is built from 16 residues. From germline, CDR1 is MDHEN and CDR2 SYDVKM. This CDR3 is CASSSLGGGAYNEQFF. The CDR3 bases are TGTGCCAGCAGTTCCCTTGGCGGGGGGGCCTATAATGAGCAGTTCTTC. Full variable domain (outside the CDR3, taken from reference TRBV28 and TRBJ2-1): DVKVTQSSRYLVKRTGEKVFLECVQDMDHENMFWYRQDPGLGLRLIYFSYDVKMKEKGDIPEGYSVSREKKERFSLILESASTNQTSMYLCASSSLGGGAYNEQFFGPGTRLTVL.

This clone has only one observation. This chain links TRBV6-5 with TRBJ1-2, with 9 bases matching TRBD1. V trimming: 4 bases; J trimming: 4 bases; junction bases outside the gene matches: 10. This CDR3 has 16 amino acids. Germline CDR1 MNHEY, CDR2 SVGAGI. CDR3 in amino acids: CASSSSGTGLFYGYTF. CDR3 nucleotides: TGTGCCAGCAGTTCTTCCGGGACAGGGCTGTTCTATGGCTACACCTTC.

The V call is TRBV9, the J call TRBJ1-3; a weak D match, TRBD1 (6 bases). The CDR3 loop spans 13 amino acids. Trimming cost V 4 bases and J 4 bases, with 9 bases left between them. The germline gives CDR1 SGDLS, CDR2 YYNGEE. CDR3 bases: TGTGCCAGCAGCTCAGGACAGGGAAACACCATATATTTT. Translating gives CASSSGQGNTIYF. Combining the CDR3 with reference TRBV9 and TRBJ1-3 gives the whole variable domain DSGVTQTPKHLITATGQRVTLRCSPRSGDLSVYWYQQSLDQGLQFLIQYYNGEERAKGNILERFSAQQFPDLHSELNLSSLELGDSALYFCASSSGQGNTIYFGEGSWLTVV.

The V call is TRBV6-5, the J call TRBJ1-5; 9 nucleotides agree with TRBD1. CDR3 length equals 15 residues. Germline assignment: CDR1 MNHEY and CDR2 SVGAGI. The ends lost 6 bases at V and 6 bases at J; junction bases unmatched: 9. The CDR3 sequence: CASSPGTGSPQPQHF. DNA for the CDR3: TGTGCCAGCAGCCCCGGGACAGGGTCTCCTCAGCCCCAGCATTTT.

The V call is TRBV30, the J call TRBJ2-3, with 7 bases lining up with TRBD1. Germline-derived CDR1 and CDR2 are GTSNPN and SVGIG (reference sequence). The V and J ends lost 2 bases and 1 base, in that order; junction bases with no gene match: 6. The length of the CDR3 is 15 residues. CDR3 in DNA: TGTGCCTGGAGTCTCGACAGGGTGGGCACAGATACGCAGTATTTT. This gives the protein CAWSLDRVGTDTQYF.

In nucleotides, the CDR3 is TGTGCCATCAGTGACGGGACAACTAATGAAAAACTGTTTTTT. Translated, it gives CAISDGTTNEKLFF. The chain employs TRBV10-3 and TRBJ1-4; D not certain. The V gene lost 3 bases and the J gene lost 0 bases, with 5 bases spanning the gap. This CDR3 has 14 amino acids. The germline V gene encodes CDR1 ENHRY and CDR2 SYGVKD.